The next 18 T cell receptor beta chains were all read from a single sample in a study of blood T cell repertoires in COVID-19. The method was immunoSEQ multiplex PCR; TCRdb's version includes in-frame clones alone and lacks a portion of them. The table shows a few hundred thousand clones, with nearly 90% occurring only once. Material: PBMCs or T cells enriched from blood (not recorded which). Receptor source: a woman in her thirties who had recovered from COVID-19.

The gene calls are TRBV19 and TRBJ1-5, with 7 bases aligning to TRBD1. The germline V gene encodes CDR1 LNHDA and CDR2 SQIVND (reference sequence). J gave up 9 bases and V 5 bases, and 19 bases lay outside the gene matches. This CDR3 contains 17 residues. CDR3: CASSLALGQGGIWPQHF. Here the CDR3 DNA reads TGTGCCAGTAGTCTAGCCCTGGGGCAGGGGGGCATTTGGCCCCAGCATTTT. Based on the CDR3 plus reference TRBV19 and TRBJ1-5, the full variable domain is DGGITQSPKYLFRKEGQNVTLSCEQNLNHDAMYWYRQDPGQGLRLIYYSQIVNDFQKGDIAEGYSVSREKKESFPLTVTSAQKNPTAFYLCASSLALGQGGIWPQHFGDGTRLSIL.

The CDR3 DNA sequence: TGTGCCAGCAGCCAAGGCCCGGGACAGCGTACAAATGGCTACACCTTC. This sequence encodes CASSQGPGQRTNGYTF. The V and J genes are TRBV3-1 (or the pseudogene TRBV3-2) and TRBJ1-2; 7 bases are a match to TRBD1. V shed 1 base, J shed 6 bases, and the junction held 11 bases outside the gene matches. The germline V gene encodes CDR1 LGHDT and CDR2 YNNKEL (reference sequence). This CDR3 comprises 16 residues.

The chain uses TRBV5-8 and TRBJ1-2; 7 positions agree with TRBD1. From germline, CDR1 is SGHTS and CDR2 YDEGEE. V was pared by 5 bases and J by 4 bases, with 8 bases of the junction left unmatched. The CDR3 sequence is 14 residues long. The CDR3 coding sequence is TGTGCCAGCAGATCCAAGACAGGGCCCTATGGCTACACCTTC. It encodes CASRSKTGPYGYTF.

This chain links TRBV2 with TRBJ2-2; D is perhaps TRBD1 (5 bases). The V end was cut by 0 bases, the J end by 5 bases, with 10 bases between. Germline CDR1 and CDR2: SNHLY and FYNNEI. This CDR3 is built from 15 residues. CDR3 residues: CASSEAQGRTGELFF. The CDR3 bases are TGTGCCAGCAGTGAAGCCCAGGGAAGGACCGGGGAGCTGTTTTTT.

This clone occurred a few times. The chain couples TRBV7-6 to TRBJ1-3, with 7 bases matching TRBD1. Germline V gene data show CDR1 as SGHVS and CDR2 as FNYEAQ. CDR3 length: 14 amino acids. Germline trimming cut 1 base from V and 4 bases from J; bases unmatched to any gene: 1. CDR3 coding DNA: TGTGCCAGCAGCTTAGGGACAGGCGGAAACACCATATATTTT. It yields the protein CASSLGTGGNTIYF.

This chain links TRBV30 with TRBJ1-6, with TRBD1 matching 7 bases. Per the germline V gene, CDR1 is GTSNPN and CDR2 is SVGIG (reference sequence). The CDR3 is made up of 16 amino acids. The ends lost 0 bases at V and 7 bases at J; junction bases unmatched: 9. CDR3 DNA: TGTGCCTGGAGTGTACCGAGGGGGCTACGGAATTCACCCCTCCACTTT. As protein: CAWSVPRGLRNSPLHF.

As to this clone: Different DNA sequences within this sample yield the same CDR3. The chain is built from TRBV29-1 and TRBJ1-1; D gene ambiguous. Germline values: CDR1 SQVTM, CDR2 ANQGSEA. The germline V and J ends were trimmed by 3 bases and 5 bases, with 10 bases remaining between them. CDR3 length equals 12 residues. The CDR3 reads CSVDRAGTEAFF. CDR3 DNA sequence: TGCAGCGTTGATCGGGCGGGAACTGAAGCTTTCTTT. Supplemented by reference TRBV29-1 and TRBJ1-1, the full variable domain reads SAVISQKPSRDICQRGTSLTIQCQVDSQVTMMFWYRQQPGQSLTLIATANQGSEATYESGFVIDKFPISRPNLTFSTLTVSNMSPEDSSIYLCSVDRAGTEAFFGQGTRLTVV.

The chain recombines TRBV7-6 with TRBJ1-3, with 7 bases that match TRBD1. The CDR3 consists of 16 residues. Germline trimming cut 5 bases from V and 0 bases from J; bases unmatched to any gene: 7. Germline CDR1 reads SGHVS; CDR2 reads FNYEAQ. CDR3 sequence reads: CASSAYRDSSGNTIYF. The CDR3 DNA reads TGTGCCAGCAGCGCATATCGGGACAGCTCTGGAAACACCATATATTTT.

About this clone itself: Other nucleotide sequences from this sample produce the same CDR3. The chain couples TRBV5-1 to TRBJ1-1, with D maybe TRBD1 (6 bases). The germline V gene has CDR1 SGHRS and CDR2 YFSETQ. The CDR3 spans 14 residues. Trimming stripped 0 bases from V and 0 bases from J, with 6 bases between. The CDR3 nucleotides are TGCGCCAGCAGCTTGGACAGGGTGAACACTGAAGCTTTCTTT. Amino acids: CASSLDRVNTEAFF.

The chain carries TRBV7-9 and TRBJ2-7; TRBD2 matches at 10 bases. This CDR3 contains 17 residues. V was pared by 7 bases and J by 1 base, with 13 bases of the junction left unmatched. The V gene's germline CDR1 is SEHNR and CDR2 FQNEAQ (reference sequence). CDR3 bases: TGTGCCAGCAACAACGTCCCTAGCGGGGGCGAATCCTACGAGCAGTACTTC. This encodes CASNNVPSGGESYEQYF.

In this sample, this clone turned up once. J is TRBJ2-1 and V is TRBV11-2; maybe TRBD1 (5 bases). In germline, CDR1 is SGHAT, CDR2 FQNNGV. V was shortened by 1 base and J by 9 bases, with 19 bases between the two germline ends. The CDR3 has 16 amino acids. Here the CDR3 DNA reads TGTGCCAGCAGCTTAGTTTTTGGGGCGCAAACAGTTGAGCAGTTCTTC. It specifies CASSLVFGAQTVEQFF.

In nucleotides, the CDR3 is TGTGCCTGGAGTGTAGGGGACAGTGCAGATACGCAGTATTTT. Residues: CAWSVGDSADTQYF. V gene TRBV30 combines with J gene TRBJ2-3, with 7 bases aligning to TRBD1. The CDR3 loop spans 14 amino acids. V was pared by 0 bases and J by 4 bases, with 4 bases of the junction left unmatched. From germline, CDR1 is GTSNPN and CDR2 SVGIG (reference sequence). The whole variable domain, remainder taken from reference TRBV30 and TRBJ2-3, is SQTIHQWPATLVQPVGSPLSLECTVEGTSNPNLYWYRQAAGRGLQLLFYSVGIGQISSEVPQNLSASRPQDRQFILSSKKLLLSDSGFYLCAWSVGDSADTQYFGPGTRLTVL.

The J gene is TRBJ1-1, the V gene TRBV7-9; D is unresolved. The CDR3 extends over 14 amino acids. V lost 5 bases, J lost 4 bases, and 14 bases lay in between. Germline assignment: CDR1 SEHNR and CDR2 FQNEAQ (reference sequence). The CDR3 is CASSKGDIRTEAFF. The CDR3 DNA sequence: TGTGCCAGCAGCAAAGGAGACATTCGCACTGAAGCTTTCTTT.

The chain is built from TRBV11-3 and TRBJ1-3, with unresolved D. Trimming removed 2 bases from V and 0 bases from J, with 8 bases in between. Per germline, CDR1 SGHNT and CDR2 YENEEA. This CDR3 spans 15 amino acids. CDR3 in DNA: TGTGCCAGCAGCTTAAGCGGAAACTCTGGAAACACCATATATTTT. It specifies CASSLSGNSGNTIYF.

This clone was seen once. CDR3 residues: CASSLGGLSTDTQYF. The CDR3 DNA sequence: TGTGCCAGCAGTTTGGGGGGGTTAAGCACAGATACGCAGTATTTT. The rearrangement links TRBV6-2 or TRBV6-3 to TRBJ2-3; 7 bases align to TRBD2. The CDR3 runs to 15 residues. V gave up 4 bases and J gave up 0 bases; unmatched junction bases: 4. CDR1 MNHEY and CDR2 SVGEGT come from the germline V gene.

The chain links TRBV6-5 to TRBJ1-3; a possible D gene is TRBD1 (5 bases). Deletions cut 2 bases from V and 0 bases from J, with 8 bases between. This CDR3 comprises 15 residues. From germline, CDR1 is MNHEY and CDR2 SVGAGI. CDR3 in amino acids: CASSYQGNSGNTIYF. CDR3 sequence (DNA): TGTGCCAGCAGTTACCAGGGCAACTCTGGAAACACCATATATTTT.

This chain connects TRBV27 to TRBJ1-5; 8 nucleotides agree with TRBD1. This CDR3 has 17 amino acids. J was trimmed by 0 bases and V by 5 bases; bases with no gene match: 9. CDR1 MNHEY and CDR2 SMNVEV come from the germline V gene (reference sequence). CDR3 region: CASSAGTGPYSNQPQHF. DNA for the CDR3: TGTGCCAGCAGTGCCGGGACAGGCCCCTATAGCAATCAGCCCCAGCATTTT.

V usage is TRBV25-1 and J usage is TRBJ1-5; 8 nucleotides agree with TRBD1. Trimming removed 4 bases from V and 3 bases from J; junction bases left unmatched: 8. Germline V gene lookup returns CDR1 MGHDK and CDR2 SYGVNS. The CDR3 sequence is 16 residues long. CDR3: CASSGPGTGLNQPQHF. CDR3 DNA sequence: TGTGCCAGCAGTGGGCCAGGGACAGGCCTCAATCAGCCCCAGCATTTT.